One and the same sample provided the 22 T cell receptor beta chains below, sequenced in a study of post-analysis software for immune sequencing data. Study conclusions and caveats: Compared with controls, patients had more of about five TRBV segments, including TRBV5-6, TRBV5-1 and TRBV20-1.

No antigens are known for them. The authors incorporated unique molecular identifiers into the TCR beta cDNA libraries. MiXCR, applied by TCRdb to the PCR reads, yields one record per CDR3 protein. The sample lists about 820,000 distinct CDR3 sequences, approximately 53% seen once, with about 4.5% in the top ten. The material sequenced was blood. These receptors all stem from a girl aged 5-17 years with multiple sclerosis.

The chain recombines TRBV29-1 with TRBJ1-1, with D hard to call. CDR3 length equals 12 residues. The germline V gene encodes CDR1 SQVTM and CDR2 ANQGSEA. V gave up 6 bases and J gave up 4 bases, with 12 bases separating them. The CDR3 bases are TGCAGCGTCTCTGGGTCGGCCACTGAAGCTTTCTTT. It yields the protein CSVSGSATEAFF.

The gene calls are TRBV20-1 and TRBJ2-1, with D perhaps TRBD1 or TRBD2 (5 bases each). The CDR3 length is 11 residues. V dropped 5 bases and J dropped 9 bases, with 11 bases sitting between them. In germline, CDR1 is DFQATT, CDR2 SNEGSKA (reference sequence). CDR3 coding DNA: TGCAGTGCTGCCGGGACCCCTGAGCAGTTCTTC. This gives the protein CSAAGTPEQFF.

The rearrangement uses TRBV12-3 or TRBV12-4 and TRBJ1-5; D not certain. The V end lost 5 bases, the J end lost 3 bases, and 11 bases lay between the germline ends. The CDR3 loop spans 14 amino acids. In DNA form, the CDR3 reads TGTGCCAGCAGTCCAGGATGGGTCAATCAGCCCCAGCATTTT. Translating gives CASSPGWVNQPQHF.

This chain uses TRBV20-1 with TRBJ2-1, with D possibly TRBD2 on 5 matching bases. Per germline, CDR1 DFQATT and CDR2 SNEGSKA (reference sequence). V lost 5 bases and J lost 6, with 11 bases in between. The CDR3 is made up of 12 amino acids. In DNA form, the CDR3 reads TGCAGTGCTCACTCGCGGGTCAATGAGCAGTTCTTC. Its protein product is CSAHSRVNEQFF.

The chain joins TRBV15 to TRBJ1-4; TRBD1 is a possible D gene (5 bases). The CDR3 extends over 14 amino acids. Trimming left V 5 bases short and J 1 base short, with 8 bases between. CDR1 is LNHNV, CDR2 YYDKDF, per germline (reference sequence). CDR3 sequence (DNA): TGTGCCACCAGCTACGGGGGAACTAATGAAAAACTGTTTTTT. This gives the protein CATSYGGTNEKLFF.

The chain couples TRBV7-9 to TRBJ2-1; 10 nucleotides agree with TRBD2. The CDR3 has 15 residues. The germline V gene encodes CDR1 SEHNR and CDR2 FQNEAQ (reference sequence). With V trimmed by 5 bases and J by 2 bases, 3 bases remained unmatched. The CDR3 spells CASSKSGRAYNEQFF. Here the CDR3 DNA reads TGTGCCAGCAGCAAGAGCGGGAGGGCCTACAATGAGCAGTTCTTC. The full variable domain, in which reference TRBV7-9 and TRBJ2-1 provide the parts outside the CDR3, is DTGVSQNPRHKITKRGQNVTFRCDPISEHNRLYWYRQTLGQGPEFLTYFQNEAQLEKSRLLSDRFSAERPKGSFSTLEIQRTEQGDSAMYLCASSKSGRAYNEQFFGPGTRLTVL.

This chain connects TRBV3-1 to TRBJ2-6, with a weak D call TRBD2 (5 bases). Germline CDR1 reads LGHDT; CDR2 reads YNNKEL (reference sequence). This CDR3 region has 13 residues. V was cut by 1 base and J by 8 bases, with 6 bases left in between. CDR3 DNA: TGTGCCAGCAGCCAAGGAGGGCCCAACGTCCTGACTTTC. This sequence encodes CASSQGGPNVLTF.

The chain carries TRBV10-3 and TRBJ2-7, with 13 bases matching TRBD2. Looked up from germline, CDR1 is ENHRY and CDR2 is SYGVKD. The CDR3 sequence is 15 residues long. Trimming removed 10 bases from V and 0 bases from J; junction bases left unmatched: 6. The CDR3 reads CASGLAGATSYEQYF. CDR3 in DNA: TGTGCCAGCGGACTAGCGGGAGCCACCTCCTACGAGCAGTACTTC.

This clonotype was recorded a few times. The V call is TRBV5-1, the J call TRBJ2-3, with D possibly being TRBD2 (7 bases). V was pared by 4 bases and J by 2 bases, with 17 bases between. CDR1 and CDR2 from the germline V gene are SGHRS and YFSETQ. The length of the CDR3 is 16 residues. Here the CDR3 DNA reads TGCGCCAGCAGCAGACGGAGGGGGGGGTCCACAGATACGCAGTATTTT. Translation gives CASSRRRGGSTDTQYF. The entire variable domain, with the rest obtained from reference TRBV5-1 and TRBJ2-3, is as follows: KAGVTQTPRYLIKTRGQQVTLSCSPISGHRSVSWYQQTPGQGLQFLFEYFSETQRNKGNFPGRFSGRQFSNSRSEMNVSTLELGDSALYLCASSRRRGGSTDTQYFGPGTRLTVL.

The rearrangement links TRBV7-6 to TRBJ2-3; TRBD1 might be the D (6 bases). From germline, CDR1 is SGHVS and CDR2 FNYEAQ. V was shortened by 5 bases and J by 4 bases, with 19 bases between the two germline ends. This CDR3 spans 16 amino acids. CDR3 nucleotides: TGTGCCAGCAGCCCACAGGCAGGGGCAGTGCCAGATACGCAGTATTTT. Residues: CASSPQAGAVPDTQYF.

This clonotype was seen more than once but under ten times. The chain joins TRBV10-3 to TRBJ2-7; TRBD1 matches at 8 bases. The CDR3 covers 15 residues. After removal of 4 bases from V and 2 bases from J, the junction contained 7 bases not matched to a gene. Germline loops: CDR1 ENHRY, CDR2 SYGVKD. Written as DNA, the CDR3 is TGTGCCATCAGTGCCCCGACAGGGGCGACCTACGAGCAGTACTTC. Translating it yields CAISAPTGATYEQYF.

This CDR3 is CASSLTGGNEKLFF. The CDR3 region has the DNA TGTGCCAGCAGTCTTACAGGGGGGAATGAAAAACTGTTTTTT. V and J are TRBV27 and TRBJ1-4, with 8 bases aligning to TRBD1. The V and J ends lost 5 bases and 5 bases, in that order; junction bases with no gene match: 4. The CDR3 has 14 residues. Germline V gives CDR1 MNHEY, CDR2 SMNVEV (reference sequence).

The chain is built from TRBV5-1 and TRBJ1-2; the D gene is possibly TRBD1 (5 bases). V lost 3 bases and J 2 bases, leaving 11 bases between the germline ends. The germline V gene encodes CDR1 SGHRS and CDR2 YFSETQ. The CDR3 sequence is 14 residues long. The CDR3 DNA reads as TGCGCCAGCAGCTCGGTGTCAGGGAACTATGGCTACACCTTC. Protein sequence: CASSSVSGNYGYTF.

This clonotype came up a few times. The CDR3 nucleotides are TGCGCCAGCAGTTGGGGGGACTACGAGCAGTACTTC. Translating gives CASSWGDYEQYF. This rearrangement joins TRBV5-1 to TRBJ2-7; perhaps TRBD2 as D (6 bases). CDR1 SGHRS and CDR2 YFSETQ come from the germline V gene. The CDR3 runs to 12 residues. The V and J ends lost 5 bases and 3 bases respectively, with 9 bases between them.

Only a few counts were recorded for this clonotype. The chain combines TRBV29-1 with TRBJ1-2; D may be TRBD1 (6 bases). Trimming took 8 bases from V and 2 from J, leaving 18 bases between them. The CDR3 is made up of 14 amino acids. Germline lookup yields CDR1 SQVTM and CDR2 ANQGSEA. Here the CDR3 reads CSSNEGQTNYGYTF. The CDR3 DNA is TGCAGCTCCAATGAGGGACAAACCAACTATGGCTACACCTTC.

V usage is TRBV10-3 and J usage is TRBJ2-1, with a tentative D call TRBD2 (6 bases). The CDR3 spans 13 residues. Germline V gives CDR1 ENHRY, CDR2 SYGVKD. V lost 10 bases and J 8 bases, leaving 18 bases between the germline ends. The CDR3 region has the DNA TGTGCCACAGAGGCCGGGAGAAAGGATGAGCAGTTCTTC. Protein product: CATEAGRKDEQFF.

Comments on this clonotype: Mismatch with germline at one junction end may stem from a read error. J is TRBJ2-3 and V is TRBV7-7; D perhaps matches TRBD1 (6 bases). The CDR3 is 15 residues long. In germline, CDR1 is SSHAT, CDR2 FNYEAQ (reference sequence). CDR3 in amino acids: CASSLSPLGADTQYF. The CDR3 DNA sequence: TGTGCTAGCAGCCTATCCCCCTTGGGGGCAGACACGCAGTATTTT.

This clonotype appeared a single time. The chain joins TRBV6-1 to TRBJ2-4; D might be TRBD1 (5 bases). The CDR3 contains 15 residues. Trimming took off 6 bases at V and 13 bases at J, with 25 bases between the two ends. The germline V gene has CDR1 MNHNS and CDR2 SASEGT. This chain's CDR3 is CASRAWTTFSEEQYF. The CDR3 DNA reads TGTGCCAGCAGGGCCTGGACAACGTTTTCGGAAGAGCAGTACTTC.

The chain is built from TRBV6-6 and TRBJ2-1; 7 bases match TRBD2. The V and J ends lost 2 bases and 6 bases, in that order; junction bases with no gene match: 13. Germline loops: CDR1 MNHNY, CDR2 SVGAGI (reference sequence). The CDR3 has 17 amino acids. The CDR3 sequence: CASSYPRLAKTPNEQFF. CDR3 in DNA: TGTGCCAGCAGTTACCCCCGACTAGCAAAAACACCCAATGAGCAGTTCTTC.

This rearrangement joins TRBV30 to TRBJ1-6, with TRBD1 matching 7 bases. V trimming: 1 base; J trimming: 9 bases; junction bases outside the gene matches: 9. There are 15 residues in the CDR3. Per the germline V gene, CDR1 is GTSNPN and CDR2 is SVGIG (reference sequence). CDR3 DNA: TGTGCCTGGAGTGCGGGACAGCTAGGGGGTTCACCCCTCCACTTT. Its protein is CAWSAGQLGGSPLHF.

The chain links TRBV15 to TRBJ2-7, with 8 bases that match TRBD2. Near its end, the DNA agrees better with TRBJ2-5, so the J call may be wrong. The CDR3 runs to 15 residues. Germline CDR1 LNHNV, CDR2 YYDKDF (reference sequence). The CDR3 sequence: CATTAGVGFQETQYF. The CDR3 nucleotides read TGTGCCACCACAGCGGGAGTCGGTTTTCAAGAGACCCAGTACTTC.

This clonotype was seen a few times. This rearrangement joins TRBV28 to TRBJ2-5; 14 nucleotides align to TRBD2. Germline CDR1 and CDR2: MDHEN and SYDVKM. The CDR3 runs to 16 residues. Germline trimming cut 5 bases from V and 5 bases from J; bases unmatched to any gene: 7. The CDR3: CASSRGLAGDWETQYF. The CDR3 DNA is TGTGCCAGCAGTCGGGGACTAGCGGGAGACTGGGAGACCCAGTACTTC.